This TCR beta chain was profiled in a study of blood T cells in healthy people across ages. The CDR3 extends over 11 amino acids. Germline CDR1 reads DFQATT; CDR2 reads SNEGSKA (reference sequence). V was clipped by 0 bases and J by 7 bases, with 3 bases between them. A J-beta primer mix and a sample-barcoded 5' primer were used in a second PCR of roughly 6 to 12 cycles. The template-switch adaptor, which had 12 random nucleotides, put a tag on each cDNA molecule. TCRdb reanalysed the 5' RACE reads using MiXCR and keeps one entry per CDR3 protein. This table holds about 630,000 distinct CDR3 sequences, about 21% found once.

V gene TRBV20-1 combines with J gene TRBJ2-2; unclear D gene. Input material: blood. The clonotype originates from a man aged 65 to 85 in good health. DNA of the CDR3: TGCAGTGCTAGAGACGGCGGGGAGCTGTTTTTT. It translates to CSARDGGELFF.